These 21 T cell receptor beta chains came from one sample sequenced in a study of T cell repertoires in cytomegalovirus infection. TCRdb itself ran the reads through MiXCR, one entry per CDR3 protein. The sample carries about 140,000 distinct CDR3 sequences, about 6.5% recorded once. Sequenced sample: PBMCs. Receptors were obtained from a human donor in good health (CMV status not recorded). Some clones in this sample may be carry-over from other donors' samples.

This clonotype has at least ten counts. The rearrangement links TRBV7-2 to TRBJ1-3; D is possibly TRBD1 (6 bases). Per germline, CDR1 SGHTA and CDR2 FQGNSA. V dropped 6 bases and J dropped 11 bases, with 17 bases sitting between them. The CDR3 has 13 residues. In nucleotides, the CDR3 is TGTGCCAGCAGACAGGGCCGATCCGGCGCCATATATTTT. Protein sequence: CASRQGRSGAIYF.

At least ten counts were recorded for this clonotype. The chain has TRBV7-8 and TRBJ2-2; 10 nucleotides line up with TRBD2. The V gene's germline CDR1 is SGHVS and CDR2 FQNEAQ. V trimming: 1 base; J trimming: 2 bases; junction bases outside the gene matches: 4. This CDR3 spans 17 amino acids. The DNA of the CDR3 is TGTGCCAGCAGCTTAGTAGCGGGGGGAATTAACACCGGGGAGCTGTTTTTT. It encodes CASSLVAGGINTGELFF.

This clonotype was found many times. This chain connects TRBV5-4 to TRBJ2-1; possibly TRBD1 for D (6 bases). Deletions cut 0 bases from V and 2 bases from J, with 9 bases between. Germline V CDR1 and CDR2: SGHNT, YYREEE (reference sequence). The CDR3 contains 15 residues. CDR3 residues: CASSLDRAPYNEQFF. For the CDR3, the DNA is TGTGCCAGCAGCTTGGACAGGGCTCCCTACAATGAGCAGTTCTTC.

The V gene is TRBV11-2, the J gene TRBJ2-1; D is uncertain. The CDR3 sequence is 13 residues long. CDR1 and CDR2 from the germline V gene are SGHAT and FQNNGV. Trimming removed 2 bases from V and 7 bases from J, with 9 bases in between. The CDR3 nucleotides are TGTGCCAGCAGCTTAATAGGGCAGAATGAGCAGTTCTTC. Protein sequence: CASSLIGQNEQFF.

Many counts were recorded for this clonotype. The chain links TRBV7-3 to TRBJ2-3; D gene uncertain. Trimming cost V 3 bases and J 2 bases, with 6 bases left between them. Germline V gene data show CDR1 as SGHTA and CDR2 as FQGTGA. The CDR3 totals 13 residues. The CDR3 DNA sequence: TGTGCCAGCAGCTTCCCCGACACAGATACGCAGTATTTT. Protein product: CASSFPDTDTQYF.

This clonotype came up a few times. This chain joins TRBV7-2 and TRBJ1-4, with D unresolved. Germline assignment: CDR1 SGHTA and CDR2 FQGNSA. Trimming took 5 bases from V and 4 from J, leaving 11 bases between them. The CDR3 runs to 14 residues. The CDR3 region has the DNA TGTGCCAGCAGCCCGCGGTTGGGTAATGAAAAACTGTTTTTT. Translation gives CASSPRLGNEKLFF. The variable domain in full, completed from reference TRBV7-2 and TRBJ1-4, reads GAGVSQSPSNKVTEKGKDVELRCDPISGHTALYWYRQSLGQGLEFLIYFQGNSAPDKSGLPSDRFSAERTGGSVSTLTIQRTQQEDSAVYLCASSPRLGNEKLFFGSGTQLSVL.

This chain links TRBV19 with TRBJ2-1, with 7 bases matching TRBD2. CDR1 and CDR2 (germline): LNHDA, SQIVND (reference sequence). The CDR3 consists of 15 residues. V was pared by 3 bases and J by 4 bases, with 6 bases of the junction left unmatched. The DNA for the CDR3 is TGTGCCAGTAGTATGAGCGGGGCTGGGTACAATGAGCAGTTCTTC. Translated, it gives CASSMSGAGYNEQFF.

This clonotype came up many times. The chain combines TRBV12-3 or TRBV12-4 with TRBJ1-3; no clear D. This CDR3 region has 12 residues. Trimming removed 5 bases at V and 0 bases at J, with 2 bases between. CDR3 loop: CASSVSGNTIYF. Written as DNA, the CDR3 is TGTGCCAGCAGTGTCTCTGGAAACACCATATATTTT.

At least ten counts were recorded for this clonotype. CDR3 coding DNA: TGTGCCAGCCGCAAAGAGGGGGCAGGCAATCAGCCCCAGCATTTT. This gives the protein CASRKEGAGNQPQHF. The chain has TRBV28 and TRBJ1-5; TRBD1 matches at 7 bases. V dropped 8 bases and J dropped 2; count of bases not matched to a gene: 9. Germline V lookup: CDR1 MDHEN, CDR2 SYDVKM. The CDR3 is 15 amino acids. The full variable domain, with the rest looked up from reference TRBV28 and TRBJ1-5, is DVKVTQSSRYLVKRTGEKVFLECVQDMDHENMFWYRQDPGLGLRLIYFSYDVKMKEKGDIPEGYSVSREKKERFSLILESASTNQTSMYLCASRKEGAGNQPQHFGDGTRLSIL.

The DNA of the CDR3 is TGTGCCAGCAGCTTAGCGCGGGGGGGCCGGTCTGATACGCAGTATTTT. Protein: CASSLARGGRSDTQYF. This sequence joins TRBV7-8 and TRBJ2-3; 9 bases align to TRBD2. The CDR3 runs to 16 residues. The V gene's germline CDR1 is SGHVS and CDR2 FQNEAQ. With 0 bases clipped from V and 6 bases from J, the junction kept 7 bases outside the gene matches.

This clonotype was seen ten or more times. This chain joins TRBV5-4 and TRBJ1-2, with unresolved D. The CDR3 loop spans 15 amino acids. Deletions cut 0 bases from V and 2 bases from J, with 11 bases between. Germline CDR1 reads SGHNT; CDR2 reads YYREEE (reference sequence). The CDR3 region has the DNA TGTGCCAGCAGCTTGGATGACGACTTGAACTATGGCTACACCTTC. Its protein is CASSLDDDLNYGYTF.

This clonotype was counted ten times or more. The chain has TRBV24-1 and TRBJ2-1; possibly TRBD1 for D (6 bases). Germline lookup yields CDR1 KGHDR and CDR2 SFDVKD. V gave up 4 bases and J gave up 6 bases, with 15 bases separating them. CDR3 size: 15 residues. The CDR3 bases are TGTGCCACCAGTGAACCGGACAGAAGCCCCAATGAGCAGTTCTTC. Translated, it gives CATSEPDRSPNEQFF.

This clonotype was detected a few times. V usage is TRBV20-1 and J usage is TRBJ1-5; unclear D gene. V was clipped by 1 base and J by 1 base, with 8 bases between them. CDR1 and CDR2 (germline): DFQATT, SNEGSKA (reference sequence). This CDR3 has 14 residues. The CDR3 loop reads CSARAYTSNQPQHF. The CDR3 nucleotides read TGCAGTGCTAGAGCGTACACCAGCAATCAGCCCCAGCATTTT.

The chain links TRBV2 to TRBJ1-1, with D tentatively TRBD1 (6 bases). The CDR3 length is 14 residues. Trimming shortened V by 6 bases and J by 4 bases, and 15 bases separated the two germline ends. Germline V CDR1 and CDR2: SNHLY, FYNNEI. The CDR3 loop reads CASRGGQAVTEAFF. CDR3 nucleotide sequence: TGTGCCAGCAGGGGGGGACAAGCGGTCACTGAAGCTTTCTTT. The full variable domain, rest sourced from reference TRBV2 and TRBJ1-1, is EPEVTQTPSHQVTQMGQEVILRCVPISNHLYFYWYRQILGQKVEFLVSFYNNEISEKSEIFDDQFSVERPDGSNFTLKIRSTKLEDSAMYFCASRGGQAVTEAFFGQGTRLTVV.

The rearrangement uses TRBV6-2 or TRBV6-3 and TRBJ2-1, with 10 positions matching TRBD2. V lost 6 bases and J lost 8; bases outside the gene matches: 10. This CDR3 is 15 amino acids long. Germline-derived CDR1 and CDR2 are MNHEY and SVGEGT. CDR3 loop: CASSRQRGGLDEQFF. The CDR3 DNA reads TGTGCCAGCAGCCGACAGCGGGGGGGACTGGATGAGCAGTTCTTC.

The chain combines TRBV29-1 with TRBJ2-3; 12 nucleotides agree with TRBD2. V shed 8 bases, J shed 3 bases, and the junction held 15 bases outside the gene matches. The CDR3 runs 17 residues. Looked up from germline, CDR1 is SQVTM and CDR2 is ANQGSEA. CDR3 protein: CSSQMLLAGGRTDTQYF. Here the CDR3 DNA reads TGCAGCTCACAGATGCTGCTAGCGGGGGGGCGGACAGATACGCAGTATTTT.

This clonotype was recorded many times. This chain joins TRBV7-9 and TRBJ2-5, with D unresolved. Trimming cost V 0 bases and J 5 bases, with 13 bases left between them. Germline CDR1 and CDR2: SEHNR and FQNEAQ (reference sequence). The CDR3 runs 15 residues. Written as DNA, the CDR3 is TGTGCCAGCAGCTTAGCGGCAGGCATGGGGGAGACCCAGTACTTC. It translates to CASSLAAGMGETQYF.

In its sample, this clonotype was seen many times. The chain joins TRBV7-8 to TRBJ2-5; 9 bases line up with TRBD2. The CDR3 sequence is 17 residues long. With 3 bases clipped from V and 5 bases from J, the junction kept 13 bases outside the gene matches. Germline V lookup: CDR1 SGHVS, CDR2 FQNEAQ. The CDR3 protein is CASSFRSGGGAGETQYF. In DNA, the CDR3 is TGTGCCAGCAGCTTTAGATCGGGCGGGGGGGCGGGGGAGACCCAGTACTTC.

The table lists this clonotype with many counts. V usage is TRBV7-2 and J usage is TRBJ1-2; maybe TRBD1 (6 bases). V was clipped by 8 bases and J by 3 bases, with 16 bases between them. This CDR3 region has 14 residues. Germline V lookup: CDR1 SGHTA, CDR2 FQGNSA. The CDR3 sequence is CASAVDGGYYGYTF. The CDR3 bases are TGTGCCAGCGCCGTGGACGGGGGCTACTATGGCTACACCTTC.

This clonotype was detected many times. This sequence joins TRBV6-2 or TRBV6-3 and TRBJ1-1; no clear D. CDR1 is MNHEY and CDR2 is SVGEGT in the germline V gene. The CDR3 length is 15 residues. The ends were cut back, 4 bases at V and 5 bases at J, with 17 bases in the middle. CDR3 coding DNA: TGTGCCAGCAGTTTCTCCGGGATCAAATCAACTGAAGCTTTCTTT. Translation: CASSFSGIKSTEAFF.

This clonotype was counted at least ten times. The rearrangement links TRBV2 to TRBJ1-1; weak D call: TRBD1 (5 bases). The CDR3 totals 15 residues. Per germline, CDR1 SNHLY and CDR2 FYNNEI. The V end was cut by 4 bases, the J end by 6 bases, with 18 bases between. Here the CDR3 DNA reads TGTGCCAGCAGTGCCGCCCTGACGTTGGGGGCTGAAGCTTTCTTT. Translating gives CASSAALTLGAEAFF.